A single sample is the source of the 21 T cell receptor beta chains below, sequenced in a study of blood T cell repertoires in COVID-19 (dated by TCRdb to about 2020). The library was produced with the immunoSEQ multiplex PCR assay. Sourced from immuneACCESS, this table was stored by TCRdb with only in-frame sequences that have V and J called. A share of the clones is absent; for the studies checked, an unresolved V gene accounts for under half, and the remainder has no known explanation. A total of approximately 390,000 clones appear in this sample, 90% of them only once. The top ten clones comprise 6.5% of the sample. Material: peripheral blood. The receptors stem from a man aged 18 to 30 with active or convalescent COVID-19.

The chain employs TRBV27 and TRBJ1-1, with D unresolved. The germline gives CDR1 MNHEY, CDR2 SMNVEV (reference sequence). CDR3 length equals 15 residues. The V gene lost 0 bases and the J gene lost 0 bases, with 8 bases spanning the gap. The CDR3 here is CASSLSSLVNTEAFF. CDR3 bases: TGTGCCAGCAGTTTATCGAGCCTCGTGAACACTGAAGCTTTCTTT.

The rearrangement joins TRBV9 to TRBJ2-1; TRBD2 matches 11 bases. With 2 bases clipped from V and 7 bases from J, the junction kept 5 bases outside the gene matches. The CDR3 is made up of 15 amino acids. CDR1 is SGDLS and CDR2 is YYNGEE in the germline V gene. Written as DNA, the CDR3 is TGTGCCAGCAGCGTTTGGGTAGCGGGAGGGAATGAGCAGTTCTTC. Translated, it gives CASSVWVAGGNEQFF.

The V gene is TRBV4-1, the J gene TRBJ2-3; 7 bases are a match to TRBD1. Germline V lookup: CDR1 MGHRA, CDR2 YSYEKL. This CDR3 spans 14 amino acids. Germline trimming cut 5 bases from V and 5 bases from J; bases unmatched to any gene: 7. The CDR3 loop is CASSSDRLLDTQYF. As DNA, the CDR3 is TGCGCCAGCAGCTCGGACAGGCTTCTAGATACGCAGTATTTT.

This rearrangement joins TRBV5-5 to TRBJ1-1; no firm D call. The CDR3 is 11 residues long. Between the trimmed V and J ends, which lost 0 bases and 8 bases, there was a span of 5 bases. Germline CDR1 SGHKS, CDR2 YYEKEE (reference sequence). CDR3 residues: CASSLGLEAFF. For the CDR3, the DNA is TGTGCCAGCAGCTTGGGTCTGGAAGCTTTCTTT.

The CDR3 coding sequence is TGTGCCAGCAGCCCAGAGGGACAAAGGGGTCCCGGGGAGCTGTTTTTT. Translation gives CASSPEGQRGPGELFF. This chain connects TRBV4-2 to TRBJ2-2; D perhaps matches TRBD1 (6 bases). Germline CDR1 reads LGHNA; CDR2 reads YNFKEQ. V lost 4 bases to trimming and J lost 6 bases, with 18 bases between them. The CDR3 runs to 16 residues.

J is TRBJ2-2 and V is TRBV19; the D gene is possibly TRBD2 (6 bases). The V gene's germline CDR1 is LNHDA and CDR2 SQIVND (reference sequence). V lost 3 bases, J lost 6 bases, and 8 bases lay in between. The CDR3 sequence is 13 residues long. The CDR3 coding sequence is TGTGCCAGTAGTATGGGGGGAGCCGGGGAGCTGTTTTTT. Translating gives CASSMGGAGELFF. The whole variable domain, remainder taken from reference TRBV19 and TRBJ2-2, is DGGITQSPKYLFRKEGQNVTLSCEQNLNHDAMYWYRQDPGQGLRLIYYSQIVNDFQKGDIAEGYSVSREKKESFPLTVTSAQKNPTAFYLCASSMGGAGELFFGEGSRLTVL.

V is TRBV28 and J is TRBJ2-5; 13 positions agree with TRBD2. After removal of 6 bases from V and 2 bases from J, the junction contained 6 bases not matched to a gene. The germline gives CDR1 MDHEN, CDR2 SYDVKM. The CDR3 loop spans 16 amino acids. The chain's CDR3 is CASRGTSGILQETQYF. In DNA form, the CDR3 reads TGTGCCAGCAGGGGGACTAGCGGGATATTACAAGAGACCCAGTACTTC.

V gene TRBV29-1 combines with J gene TRBJ1-2, with D possibly TRBD1 on 5 matching bases. CDR3 size: 11 residues. Germline V lookup: CDR1 SQVTM, CDR2 ANQGSEA. The V end was cut by 6 bases, the J end by 8 bases, with 13 bases between. For the CDR3, the DNA is TGCAGCGTATGGACACCAGAAGGCTACACCTTC. It translates to CSVWTPEGYTF.

V usage is TRBV6-2 or TRBV6-3 and J usage is TRBJ1-5, with 8 bases fitting TRBD1. V dropped 2 bases and J dropped 6; count of bases not matched to a gene: 9. Germline-derived CDR1 and CDR2 are MNHEY and SVGEGT. CDR3 size: 16 residues. CDR3: CASSYRGRGLVQPQHF. CDR3 bases: TGTGCCAGCAGTTACCGGGGCAGGGGGCTTGTTCAGCCCCAGCATTTT.

This chain joins TRBV27 and TRBJ1-1; D might be TRBD1 (5 bases). The CDR3 length is 14 residues. Germline CDR1 reads MNHEY; CDR2 reads SMNVEV (reference sequence). With 0 bases removed from V and 3 bases from J, the gap between germline ends came to 8 bases. CDR3 nucleotide sequence: TGTGCCAGCAGTTTATCCCAGGGCTACACTGAAGCTTTCTTT. Encoded protein: CASSLSQGYTEAFF.

Regarding this clone: The sample has other DNA sequences that encode this CDR3 too. This chain links TRBV27 with TRBJ2-3; D gene ambiguous. The V gene's germline CDR1 is MNHEY and CDR2 SMNVEV (reference sequence). CDR3 length: 14 amino acids. The ends were cut back, 5 bases at V and 5 bases at J, with 14 bases in the middle. The DNA for the CDR3 is TGTGCCAGCAGTCTTCGAACGGTTGGAGATACGCAGTATTTT. As protein: CASSLRTVGDTQYF.

This chain links TRBV19 with TRBJ1-5, with 7 bases identical to TRBD1. The CDR3 runs to 16 residues. V was pared by 5 bases and J by 0 bases, with 7 bases of the junction left unmatched. Germline loops: CDR1 LNHDA, CDR2 SQIVND (reference sequence). CDR3 in amino acids: CASSPRDSYSNQPQHF. CDR3 coding DNA: TGTGCCAGTAGTCCTCGGGACAGCTATAGCAATCAGCCCCAGCATTTT.

The V and J genes are TRBV28 and TRBJ2-3; 8 positions agree with TRBD2. The J segment lost 0 bases and the V segment lost 1 base, leaving 3 bases of the junction unmatched. CDR1 MDHEN and CDR2 SYDVKM come from the germline V gene. The CDR3 is made up of 16 amino acids. The CDR3 region has the DNA TGTGCCAGCAGTTTATACACTAGCGGTAGCACAGATACGCAGTATTTT. Translating it yields CASSLYTSGSTDTQYF.

A note on this clone: At one end the junction does not follow the germline gene, possibly because of a read error. The rearrangement joins TRBV4-1 to TRBJ2-6; D is unclear. The CDR3 is 17 amino acids. Germline V gene sequence: CDR1 MGHRA, CDR2 YSYEKL. For the CDR3, the DNA is TGCGCCAGCAGCCAAAGCGCTGGTCGCTTCTTCCCCAACGTGCTGACTTTC. Its protein product is CASSQSAGRFFPNVLTF.

This clone was seen only once. V gene TRBV7-9 combines with J gene TRBJ2-3; TRBD2 matches at 11 bases. CDR1 and CDR2 from the germline V gene are SEHNR and FQNEAQ (reference sequence). CDR3 size: 18 residues. V shed 4 bases and J 0 bases; nucleotides not matched to a gene: 9. This chain's CDR3 is CASSSVAGGTSSTDTQYF. The CDR3 region has the DNA TGTGCCAGCAGCTCGGTAGCGGGGGGGACTAGTAGCACAGATACGCAGTATTTT.

The genes are TRBV7-9 and TRBJ1-2; 10 bases fit TRBD1. Unmatched junction bases numbered 0, after V lost 4 bases and J lost 4 bases. The CDR3 is made up of 13 amino acids. Germline V gene lookup returns CDR1 SEHNR and CDR2 FQNEAQ (reference sequence). The CDR3 nucleotides read TGTGCCAGCAGCTGGGACAGGGGCTATGGCTACACCTTC. Translation gives CASSWDRGYGYTF.

The J gene is TRBJ1-2, the V gene TRBV2, with D hard to call. Trimming removed 3 bases at V and 4 bases at J, with 12 bases between. The CDR3 length is 14 residues. Germline V lookup: CDR1 SNHLY, CDR2 FYNNEI. As DNA, the CDR3 is TGTGCCAGCAGTGACAGGATGATGTCCTATGGCTACACCTTC. It specifies CASSDRMMSYGYTF.

The DNA for the CDR3 is TGCGCCAGCAGCCAAGTCGAGGGGGCATGGACTGAAGCTTTCTTT. This gives the protein CASSQVEGAWTEAFF. The chain uses TRBV4-1 and TRBJ1-1, with TRBD1 matching over 7 bases. The CDR3 runs 15 residues. V lost 1 base and J lost 5; bases outside the gene matches: 7. CDR1 MGHRA and CDR2 YSYEKL come from the germline V gene.

This clone was observed a few times. This chain links TRBV10-1 with TRBJ1-2, with a possible D match to TRBD1 (6 bases). The germline CDR1 and CDR2 sequences are WNHNN and SYGVQD (reference sequence). V lost 6 bases and J lost 2, with 13 bases in between. The length of the CDR3 is 14 residues. The CDR3: CASSLQGSNYGYTF. In nucleotides, the CDR3 is TGCGCCAGCAGCCTACAGGGCTCAAACTATGGCTACACCTTC.

A few counts support this clone. The chain is built from TRBV10-3 and TRBJ2-1, with D perhaps TRBD2 (7 bases). Germline assignment: CDR1 ENHRY and CDR2 SYGVKD. The V gene lost 7 bases and the J gene lost 9 bases, with 19 bases spanning the gap. CDR3 size: 14 residues. The DNA of the CDR3 is TGTGCCATCAATCAGGCGACGGGGGGCAGTGAGCAGTTCTTC. Encoded protein: CAINQATGGSEQFF.

This clone was detected once. This rearrangement joins TRBV10-3 to TRBJ1-2; 11 bases agree with TRBD1. Losses at the gene ends were 3 bases for V and 4 bases for J; bases not matched to a gene: 7. Germline V gene data show CDR1 as ENHRY and CDR2 as SYGVKD. This CDR3 spans 16 amino acids. Here the CDR3 DNA reads TGTGCCATCAGTGATAGCGGGACAGGGGGAACCTATGGCTACACCTTC. It translates to CAISDSGTGGTYGYTF.